The clone carrying this T cell receptor (beta chain) has ten or more counts. Its antigen is undetermined. Researchers took RNA transcripts and amplified the TCR beta CDR3 regions from them. The HTBI set primed first-round TCR CDR3 RT-PCR. From the multiplex PCR reads, TCRdb called clonotypes with MiXCR, one entry per CDR3 protein. The sample contains fewer than 350,000 distinct CDR3 sequences, roughly an eighth of which appear only once. These data belong to a study of T cells in Graves' hyperthyroidism and ophthalmopathy. Findings and caveats of the study: Prediction of ophthalmopathy progression came a median 6.5 months pre-onset.

From germline, CDR1 is KGHDR and CDR2 SFDVKD. There are 14 residues in the CDR3. V gave up 5 bases and J gave up 1 base, with 10 bases separating them. Patients aged 18 to 65 had newly diagnosed hyperthyroidism lasting under 2 months. Lactation, pregnancy, other autoimmune disease or uncontrolled infection excluded patients. Thyroid ultrasound, orbital computed tomography, clinical symptoms, and serum thyroxine and TRAb underpinned diagnoses. The specimen sequenced was blood. J is TRBJ1-2 and V is TRBV24-1, with D unclear. This clonotype originated in a woman between 40 and 55 years old with Graves' hyperthyroidism. CDR3 residues: CATSARTDNYGYTF. The CDR3 nucleotides read TGTGCCACCAGTGCCCGGACGGATAACTATGGCTACACCTTC.